These 31 T cell receptor beta chains were sequenced from one sample in a study of vaccination effects on CD4 cells after COVID-19. Using immunoSEQ multiplex PCR, the repertoire was profiled, and TCRdb retains in-frame clones only, with some absent. The sample comprises tens of thousands of clones, about 65% of which are singletons, and about 4% rests with the top ten. These receptors have no identified antigens. After expansion with viral peptide pools in the ViraFEST assay, antigen-specific CD4+ T cells were sequenced. Subsequent to a culture period of less than twelve days, CD4+ T cells were isolated. Neither prior SARS-CoV-2 infection nor positive nucleocapsid antibodies were present in the vaccine recipients. The material was CD4+ T cells from PBMCs cultured with HCoV-OC43 spike peptides, obtained before COVID-19 vaccination. The subset denotes: HCoV-OC43 spike overlapping peptide pool stimulation. The receptors were sampled from a human donor who received a COVID-19 vaccine.

The J gene is TRBJ2-4, the V gene TRBV3-1 (or the pseudogene TRBV3-2); 7 positions agree with TRBD2. From germline, CDR1 is LGHDT and CDR2 YNNKEL (reference sequence). With V trimmed by 7 bases and J by 0 bases, 6 bases remained unmatched. CDR3 size: 15 residues. The CDR3 spells CASTLSGLAKNIQYF. CDR3 DNA sequence: TGTGCCAGCACCCTTAGCGGGCTAGCCAAAAACATTCAGTACTTC.

The V gene is TRBV5-1, the J gene TRBJ1-1; possible D gene TRBD1, 5 bases. The CDR3 has 16 residues. Between the trimmed V and J ends, which lost 6 bases and 1 base, there was a span of 19 bases. Germline values: CDR1 SGHRS, CDR2 YFSETQ. CDR3 coding DNA: TGCGCCAGCATAGATACACGGGGCGGAGGGAACACTGAAGCTTTCTTT. It is translated as CASIDTRGGGNTEAFF.

This clone was seen a single time. The chain employs TRBV5-1 and TRBJ2-3, with D hard to call. V lost 5 bases, J lost 6 bases, and 25 bases lay in between. The CDR3 has 17 amino acids. From germline, CDR1 is SGHRS and CDR2 YFSETQ. For the CDR3, the DNA is TGCGCCAGCAGTCTTGACACCCTCCAGCCCCCACGTGATACGCAGTATTTT. Its translation is CASSLDTLQPPRDTQYF.

This clone was detected only a few times. The CDR3 nucleotides are TGTGCCAGCAAAGGACTAGCGAGGACCGGGGAGCTGTTTTTT. Translating it yields CASKGLARTGELFF. The chain carries TRBV2 and TRBJ2-2; 9 positions match TRBD2. Germline trimming cut 7 bases from V and 5 bases from J; bases unmatched to any gene: 5. CDR3 length: 14 residues. Germline CDR1 is SNHLY and CDR2 is FYNNEI.

The chain carries TRBV9 and TRBJ2-1; D gene uncertain. Germline assignment: CDR1 SGDLS and CDR2 YYNGEE. Trimming pared 0 bases from V and 4 bases from J, leaving 5 bases between. The CDR3 consists of 13 residues. CDR3 residues: CASSVEAYNEQFF. The CDR3, as DNA: TGTGCCAGCAGCGTAGAGGCATACAATGAGCAGTTCTTC.

This clone occurred a few times. CDR3 in amino acids: CASPTSGGENTEAFF. CDR3 bases: TGTGCCAGCCCGACCTCAGGGGGTGAGAACACTGAAGCTTTCTTT. This chain uses TRBV5-8 with TRBJ1-1, with TRBD1 identical over 7 bases. The CDR3 totals 15 residues. Trimming at V came to 7 bases and at J to 1 base, leaving 10 bases not matched to a gene. Germline-derived CDR1 and CDR2 are SGHTS and YDEGEE.

The chain is built from TRBV5-1 and TRBJ2-4; weak D call: TRBD1 (5 bases). The CDR3 spans 14 residues. The germline V gene encodes CDR1 SGHRS and CDR2 YFSETQ. Trimming took off 0 bases at V and 1 base at J, with 5 bases between the two ends. The CDR3 spells CASSLDRAKNIQYF. DNA for the CDR3: TGCGCCAGCAGCTTGGACAGGGCCAAAAACATTCAGTACTTC.

The gene calls are TRBV12-3 or TRBV12-4 and TRBJ2-3; 7 bases fit TRBD1. The ends lost 5 bases at V and 4 bases at J; junction bases unmatched: 3. CDR3 length equals 13 residues. CDR3 nucleotide sequence: TGTGCCAGCAGTCCAGACAGGGCAGATACGCAGTATTTT. Its translation is CASSPDRADTQYF.

This chain connects TRBV5-1 to TRBJ2-3; no reliable D call. The CDR3 covers 16 residues. Germline CDR1 is SGHRS and CDR2 is YFSETQ. Between the trimmed V and J ends, which lost 4 bases and 0 bases, there was a span of 15 bases. Written as DNA, the CDR3 is TGCGCCAGCAGCCTCTACAGCCTTTCTAGCACAGATACGCAGTATTTT. Its protein is CASSLYSLSSTDTQYF.

This clone was seen only a few times. V is TRBV2 and J is TRBJ2-1; D might be TRBD2 (7 bases). Germline CDR1 SNHLY, CDR2 FYNNEI. V was clipped by 4 bases and J by 6 bases, with 13 bases between them. The CDR3 extends over 14 amino acids. The CDR3 reads CASSARRGPNEQFF. DNA of the CDR3: TGTGCCAGCAGTGCCCGGCGGGGGCCCAATGAGCAGTTCTTC. Complete variable domain (other parts from reference TRBV2 and TRBJ2-1): EPEVTQTPSHQVTQMGQEVILRCVPISNHLYFYWYRQILGQKVEFLVSFYNNEISEKSEIFDDQFSVERPDGSNFTLKIRSTKLEDSAMYFCASSARRGPNEQFFGPGTRLTVL.

This chain connects TRBV6-5 to TRBJ1-4; D might be TRBD1 (5 bases). Trimming took off 5 bases at V and 4 bases at J, with 11 bases between the two ends. The germline CDR1 and CDR2 sequences are MNHEY and SVGAGI. This CDR3 has 14 residues. The CDR3 is CASSHGTINEKLFF. The CDR3 nucleotides read TGTGCCAGCAGTCACGGGACTATTAATGAAAAACTGTTTTTT.

This clone was seen a single time. The chain couples TRBV7-2 to TRBJ1-5; D ambiguous. Germline V CDR1 and CDR2: SGHTA, FQGNSA. This CDR3 has 12 amino acids. V was cut by 4 bases and J by 9 bases, with 10 bases left in between. The CDR3 sequence is CASSSPPGPQHF. For the CDR3, the DNA is TGTGCCAGCAGCTCGCCTCCGGGGCCCCAGCATTTT.

CDR3 DNA sequence: TGTGCCAGCTCATCACAGGGGACTTTTAACTATGGCTACACCTTC. It is translated as CASSSQGTFNYGYTF. V and J are TRBV18 and TRBJ1-2, with 7 bases fitting TRBD1. Germline V gene sequence: CDR1 KGHSH, CDR2 LQKENI. With V trimmed by 5 bases and J by 1 base, 7 bases remained unmatched. This CDR3 region has 15 residues.

This rearrangement joins TRBV7-3 to TRBJ1-6, with a possible D match to TRBD1 (5 bases). Germline V CDR1 and CDR2: SGHTA, FQGTGA. Trimming shortened V by 5 bases and J by 9 bases, and 14 bases separated the two germline ends. The CDR3 extends over 14 amino acids. CDR3 amino acids: CASSPTGPGSPLHF. The CDR3 DNA reads TGTGCCAGCAGCCCCACAGGCCCGGGTTCACCCCTCCACTTT.

This sequence joins TRBV3-1 (or the pseudogene TRBV3-2) and TRBJ2-1; D ambiguous. The germline V gene encodes CDR1 LGHDT and CDR2 YNNKEL (reference sequence). The CDR3 extends over 13 amino acids. V was clipped by 3 bases and J by 11 bases, with 14 bases between them. As DNA, the CDR3 is TGTGCCAGCAGCCAGGGGAACATTGTGCAGCAGTTCTTC. Translation gives CASSQGNIVQQFF.

The gene calls are TRBV7-2 and TRBJ2-3; 9 nucleotides align to TRBD2. Germline loops: CDR1 SGHTA, CDR2 FQGNSA. With V trimmed by 7 bases and J by 1 base, 9 bases remained unmatched. This CDR3 is 16 amino acids long. The CDR3 here is CASIQGPSGGTDTQYF. The CDR3 nucleotides are TGTGCCAGCATCCAGGGGCCTAGCGGGGGCACAGATACGCAGTATTTT. The variable domain in full, completed from reference TRBV7-2 and TRBJ2-3, reads GAGVSQSPSNKVTEKGKDVELRCDPISGHTALYWYRQSLGQGLEFLIYFQGNSAPDKSGLPSDRFSAERTGGSVSTLTIQRTQQEDSAVYLCASIQGPSGGTDTQYFGPGTRLTVL.

The chain uses TRBV30 and TRBJ1-6; a possible D gene is TRBD1 (5 bases). CDR1 and CDR2 from the germline V gene are GTSNPN and SVGIG (reference sequence). The V gene lost 0 bases and the J gene lost 9 bases, with 9 bases spanning the gap. This CDR3 contains 13 residues. CDR3 residues: CAWSVQEVSPLHF. CDR3 bases: TGTGCCTGGAGTGTACAGGAGGTTTCACCCCTCCACTTT.

The J gene is TRBJ1-2, the V gene TRBV2, with TRBD1 as a possible D gene (5 bases). Germline V gene data show CDR1 as SNHLY and CDR2 as FYNNEI. V shed 4 bases and J shed 4 bases, with 16 bases lying between them. The CDR3 consists of 15 residues. The CDR3 nucleotides read TGTGCCAGCAGTGGGGGGACGTTTACAGCCTATGGCTACACCTTC. It is translated as CASSGGTFTAYGYTF.

The chain is built from TRBV11-3 and TRBJ2-1; D not certain. CDR3 length: 14 residues. V gave up 5 bases and J gave up 4 bases, with 12 bases separating them. CDR1 and CDR2 from the germline V gene are SGHNT and YENEEA. The CDR3 reads CASSVSFQYNEQFF. The CDR3 nucleotides read TGTGCCAGCAGCGTAAGCTTCCAGTACAATGAGCAGTTCTTC. Complete variable domain (other parts from reference TRBV11-3 and TRBJ2-1): EAGVVQSPRYKIIEKKQPVAFWCNPISGHNTLYWYLQNLGQGPELLIRYENEEAVDDSQLPKDRFSAERLKGVDSTLKIQPAELGDSAVYLCASSVSFQYNEQFFGPGTRLTVL.

The gene calls are TRBV28 and TRBJ1-5; D is perhaps TRBD1 (6 bases). Trimming pared 4 bases from V and 3 bases from J, leaving 13 bases between. Per the germline V gene, CDR1 is MDHEN and CDR2 is SYDVKM. This CDR3 region has 15 residues. The CDR3 sequence is CASSSPDRNNQPQHF. The CDR3 bases are TGTGCCAGCAGTTCCCCGGACAGAAACAATCAGCCCCAGCATTTT.

The V call is TRBV28, the J call TRBJ1-2, with D possibly matching TRBD1 (5 bases). Trimming took off 7 bases at V and 4 bases at J, with 16 bases between the two ends. Germline loops: CDR1 MDHEN, CDR2 SYDVKM. The CDR3 has 14 amino acids. The chain's CDR3 is CASTPHGHSYGYTF. CDR3 sequence (DNA): TGTGCCAGCACCCCCCATGGACATTCCTATGGCTACACCTTC.

This clone came up a few times. DNA of the CDR3: TGTGCCACCAGTGATTGGGGTGGCTACACCTTC. Its protein is CATSDWGGYTF. V usage is TRBV24-1 and J usage is TRBJ1-2; D remains unclear. The V gene lost 2 bases and the J gene lost 7 bases, with 4 bases spanning the gap. The CDR3 length is 11 residues. Germline-derived CDR1 and CDR2 are KGHDR and SFDVKD.

The gene calls are TRBV2 and TRBJ2-7, with D unclear. This CDR3 is built from 12 residues. Per the germline V gene, CDR1 is SNHLY and CDR2 is FYNNEI. V was pared by 8 bases and J by 3 bases, with 11 bases between. The CDR3 coding sequence is TGTGCCAGCTTAATTGGAGTCTACGAGCAGTACGTC. It is translated as CASLIGVYEQYV.

This clone showed up just once. This chain uses TRBV28 with TRBJ1-6, with TRBD1 matching 8 bases. V lost 6 bases and J lost 10; bases outside the gene matches: 11. The CDR3 spans 15 residues. Per germline, CDR1 MDHEN and CDR2 SYDVKM. This CDR3 is CASRPGQGWESPLHF. In DNA form, the CDR3 reads TGTGCCAGCAGACCCGGACAGGGATGGGAATCACCCCTCCACTTT.

The CDR3 protein is CASSLGTRAETQYF. The CDR3 DNA follows: TGTGCCAGCAGCTTAGGGACGAGAGCGGAGACCCAGTACTTC. V gene TRBV7-2 combines with J gene TRBJ2-5; D not certain. Germline V gene sequence: CDR1 SGHTA, CDR2 FQGNSA. This CDR3 is built from 14 residues. The V end was cut by 1 base, the J end by 5 bases, with 11 bases between.

The J gene is TRBJ2-3, the V gene TRBV5-1; TRBD2 matches at 7 bases. CDR3 length: 16 amino acids. The V gene end was trimmed by 0 bases and the J gene end by 2 bases; junction bases not matched to a gene: 6. The germline CDR1 and CDR2 sequences are SGHRS and YFSETQ. This CDR3 reads CASSLANRGDTDTQYF. The CDR3 bases are TGCGCCAGCAGCTTGGCCAATCGGGGGGACACAGATACGCAGTATTTT.

The chain has TRBV7-2 and TRBJ1-4; a weak D match, TRBD1 (6 bases). Germline lookup yields CDR1 SGHTA and CDR2 FQGNSA. V was cut by 7 bases and J by 8 bases, with 17 bases left in between. CDR3 length equals 14 residues. The CDR3 sequence: CASTPPGQEEKLFF. The CDR3 region has the DNA TGTGCCAGCACCCCCCCGGGACAAGAGGAAAAACTGTTTTTT.

The chain carries TRBV5-8 and TRBJ2-7; tentatively, D is TRBD1 (6 bases). CDR3 size: 16 residues. Per germline, CDR1 SGHTS and CDR2 YDEGEE. Trimming took 4 bases from V and 3 from J, leaving 20 bases between them. The DNA of the CDR3 is TGTGCCAGCAGCCCTCTACAGGGTGCATCTAGCTACGAGCAGTACGTC. This codes for CASSPLQGASSYEQYV.

V gene TRBV19 combines with J gene TRBJ1-2, with D possibly matching TRBD1 (5 bases). This CDR3 is built from 14 residues. Looked up from germline, CDR1 is LNHDA and CDR2 is SQIVND (reference sequence). Deletions cut 3 bases from V and 2 bases from J, with 10 bases between. The CDR3 spells CASSISWGNYGYTF. DNA of the CDR3: TGTGCCAGTAGTATCTCCTGGGGGAACTATGGCTACACCTTC.

The rearrangement joins TRBV12-3 or TRBV12-4 to TRBJ1-6; D not resolved. This CDR3 region has 13 residues. V lost 7 bases to trimming and J lost 2 bases, with 6 bases between them. Here the CDR3 DNA reads TGTGCCAGCACAGATACCTATAATTCACCCCTCCACTTT. This encodes CASTDTYNSPLHF.

The chain links TRBV7-2 to TRBJ1-5; tentative D call: TRBD1 (5 bases). The CDR3 spans 15 residues. Trimming stripped 10 bases from V and 0 bases from J, with 16 bases between. Germline V gives CDR1 SGHTA, CDR2 FQGNSA. CDR3 nucleotide sequence: TGTGCCATCTCGGAGGGGCTTTATAGCAATCAGCCCCAGCATTTT. Translating gives CAISEGLYSNQPQHF. The full variable domain, its missing parts supplied by reference TRBV7-2 and TRBJ1-5, is GAGVSQSPSNKVTEKGKDVELRCDPISGHTALYWYRQSLGQGLEFLIYFQGNSAPDKSGLPSDRFSAERTGGSVSTLTIQRTQQEDSAVYLCAISEGLYSNQPQHFGDGTRLSIL.